The source of this T cell receptor beta chain is a study of shared clonotypes between healthy human individuals. CD45RO-negative, CCR7-positively selected cells formed the naive CD8 fraction, excluding terminally differentiated effector memory CD45RA+ cells. HIV-negative, healthy adults without recent acute infections or vaccinations were the donors. Study-wide findings and caveats: Compared with memory subsets, naive subsets generally had larger estimated richness. Investigators collected only blood, and repertoires in tissues likely differ.

Concerning this clone itself: The antigen is undetermined.

Germline V gene data show CDR1 as SGHTA and CDR2 as FQGNSA. The CDR3 covers 14 residues. The ends were cut back, 3 bases at V and 0 bases at J, with 6 bases in the middle. Sequencing used immunoSEQ multiplex PCR; TCRdb keeps in-frame clones, though not all of them. The sample lists under 700,000 clones; approximately 95% were seen once. The sample consisted of naive CD8+ T cells sorted from blood. The origin of this receptor is a woman under 40 in good health. The chain combines TRBV7-2 with TRBJ2-1; D is unclear. The CDR3 loop reads CASSLSGSYNEQFF. CDR3 sequence (DNA): TGTGCCAGCAGCTTGAGTGGCTCCTACAATGAGCAGTTCTTC.